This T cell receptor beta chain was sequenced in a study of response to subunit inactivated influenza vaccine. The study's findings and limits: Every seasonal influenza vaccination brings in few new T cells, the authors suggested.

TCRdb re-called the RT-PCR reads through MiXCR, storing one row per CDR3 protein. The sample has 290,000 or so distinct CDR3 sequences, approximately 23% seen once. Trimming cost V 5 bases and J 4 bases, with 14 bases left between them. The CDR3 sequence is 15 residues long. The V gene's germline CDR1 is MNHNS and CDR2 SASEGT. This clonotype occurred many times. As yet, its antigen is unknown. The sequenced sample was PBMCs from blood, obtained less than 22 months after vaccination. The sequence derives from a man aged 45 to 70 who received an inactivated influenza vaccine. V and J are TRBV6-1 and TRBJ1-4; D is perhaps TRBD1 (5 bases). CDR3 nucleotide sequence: TGTGCCAGCAGTACCCCGGGACGGTTTAATGAAAAACTGTTTTTT. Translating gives CASSTPGRFNEKLFF.